Listed below are T cell receptor beta chains from one sample, sequenced in a study of T cell repertoires in aging, cancer and after chemotherapy. TCRdb passed the multiplex PCR reads through MiXCR, listing each CDR3 protein once. The table includes some 1,600 distinct CDR3 sequences, roughly 30% detected once. Sequences were obtained from blood. Receptors originate from a human donor with a solid tumor. Both conserved end residues are part of each CDR3. D genes are given only for firm matches. A clone size is listed for some rows: how often the clone was seen (once, few, many), or a class if it is expanded.

V gene,J gene,clone size,D gene,CDR3 protein,CDR3 DNA
TRBV15,TRBJ1-4,.,.,CATSRDSRGDEKLFF,TGTGCCACCAGCAGAGATAGCAGAGGGGATGAAAAACTGTTTTTT
TRBV5-1,TRBJ1-1,.,.,CASSWGERADTEAFF,TGCGCCAGCAGCTGGGGGGAAAGGGCGGACACTGAAGCTTTCTTT
TRBV5-4,TRBJ1-5,few,.,CASSQDSNQPQHF,TGTGCCAGCAGTCAAGATAGCAATCAGCCCCAGCATTTT
TRBV27,TRBJ2-1,medium-sized,.,CASSSADGTRQFF,TGTGCCAGCAGTTCCGCGGACGGGACGCGGCAGTTCTTC
TRBV12-3/TRBV12-4,TRBJ2-3,.,TRBD2,CASSSDETSPSTDTQYF,TGTGCCAGCAGTTCGGATGAGACTAGCCCTAGCACAGATACGCAGTATTTT
TRBV7-2,TRBJ2-1,few,.,CASSSPTGRRRATYNEQFF,TGTGCCAGCAGCTCACCCACTGGGCGAAGAAGGGCTACCTACAATGAGCAGTTCTTC
TRBV19,TRBJ2-1,few,.,CASSHLSGGSYNEQFF,TGTGCCAGTAGCCACTTGAGCGGAGGCTCCTACAATGAGCAGTTCTTC
TRBV6-6,TRBJ1-2,once,.,CASSSRGSGYTF,TGTGCCAGCAGTTCCAGGGGAAGTGGCTACACCTTC
TRBV7-2,TRBJ2-1,.,TRBD2,CASSLVASGLYNEQFF,TGTGCCAGCAGCTTAGTGGCTAGCGGCCTCTACAATGAGCAGTTCTTC
TRBV20-1,TRBJ1-2,medium-sized,TRBD1,CSAIDRGARGYTF,TGCAGTGCTATCGACAGGGGGGCGAGAGGCTACACCTTC
TRBV18,TRBJ1-1,.,.,CASSPQGGLRSEAFF,TGTGCCAGCTCACCCCAAGGGGGGTTACGGTCTGAAGCTTTCTTT
TRBV15,TRBJ1-2,.,.,CATSLQTGAGYTF,TGTGCCACCAGCCTACAGACTGGGGCTGGCTACACCTTC
TRBV27,TRBJ2-1,medium-sized,.,CASSRDAWDTNNEQFF,TGTGCCAGCAGTCGGGACGCCTGGGACACTAACAATGAGCAGTTCTTC
TRBV12-3/TRBV12-4,TRBJ2-7,.,.,CASSIGRARTYEQYF,TGTGCCAGCAGTATAGGGAGAGCGCGGACCTACGAGCAGTACTTC
TRBV28,TRBJ1-2,.,TRBD1,CASRPSGDRRSGGYTF,TGTGCCAGCAGGCCATCGGGGGACAGGCGTTCCGGTGGCTACACCTTC
TRBV15,TRBJ2-1,.,.,CATSRDPEGGNEQFF,TGTGCCACCAGCAGAGATCCCGAGGGGGGCAATGAGCAGTTCTTC
TRBV10-3,TRBJ1-1,.,TRBD1,CAIRREGQGNTEAFF,TGTGCCATCAGAAGAGAGGGACAGGGGAACACTGAAGCTTTCTTT
TRBV18,TRBJ2-1,few,TRBD2,CASSPPRTSGSNEQFF,TGTGCCAGCTCACCACCACGGACTAGCGGGAGCAATGAGCAGTTCTTC
TRBV29-1,TRBJ2-7,large,TRBD1,CSVGGTGIYEQYF,TGCAGCGTTGGTGGGACAGGGATCTACGAGCAGTACTTC
TRBV6-6,TRBJ2-7,medium-sized,TRBD1,CASSYHTGANEQYF,TGTGCCAGCAGTTACCACACAGGGGCCAACGAGCAGTACTTC
TRBV29-1,TRBJ1-5,large,.,CSVESEDQPQHF,TGCAGCGTTGAATCGGAGGATCAGCCCCAGCATTTT
TRBV30,TRBJ2-1,large,TRBD2,CAWEPAGASGGEEQFF,TGTGCCTGGGAACCCGCTGGGGCTAGCGGGGGCGAAGAGCAGTTCTTC
TRBV20-1,TRBJ2-7,.,.,CSAREQVPYEQYF,TGCAGTGCTAGAGAACAGGTCCCCTACGAGCAGTACTTC
TRBV28,TRBJ1-1,.,.,CASSSQNTEAFF,TGTGCCAGCAGCTCTCAGAACACTGAAGCTTTCTTT
TRBV20-1,TRBJ2-5,few,.,CSAQTDGRETQYF,TGCAGTGCTCAGACAGACGGGAGAGAGACCCAGTACTTC
TRBV29-1,TRBJ2-1,large,.,CSVRGWDTKGNEQFF,TGCAGCGTAAGGGGGTGGGACACGAAGGGAAATGAGCAGTTCTTC
TRBV5-1,TRBJ2-1,.,.,CASSLTNYNEQFF,TGCGCCAGCAGCTTGACTAACTACAATGAGCAGTTCTTC
TRBV5-5,TRBJ2-2,medium-sized,TRBD2,CASSSGLVLGGELFF,TGTGCCAGCAGCTCAGGACTAGTTCTCGGCGGGGAGCTGTTTTTT
TRBV6-5,TRBJ1-2,medium-sized,.,CASRKREGSNYGYTF,TGTGCCAGCAGGAAGAGGGAAGGGTCTAACTATGGCTACACCTTC
TRBV5-4,TRBJ2-5,.,TRBD2,CASSPRRGDQTQYF,TGTGCCAGCAGCCCCCGCCGGGGGGACCAGACCCAGTACTTC
TRBV10-3,TRBJ2-7,.,TRBD2,CAISVREGEQYF,TGTGCCATCAGTGTGAGGGAGGGCGAGCAGTACTTC
TRBV6-2/TRBV6-3,TRBJ2-2,large,.,CASSYSGETGELFF,TGTGCCAGCAGTTATTCAGGGGAGACCGGGGAGCTGTTTTTT
TRBV5-6,TRBJ1-5,medium-sized,.,CASSFQRQPQHF,TGTGCCAGCAGCTTTCAACGGCAGCCCCAGCATTTT
TRBV30,TRBJ2-7,large,TRBD1,CAWGRGTYEQYF,TGTGCCTGGGGCAGGGGGACCTACGAGCAGTACTTC
TRBV18,TRBJ1-5,.,TRBD1,CASSLGTGNQPQHF,TGTGCCAGCTCACTAGGGACAGGGAATCAGCCCCAGCATTTT
TRBV20-1,TRBJ2-5,few,.,CSVQRVARETQYF,TGCAGTGTCCAGAGAGTAGCGCGAGAGACCCAGTACTTC
TRBV6-1,TRBJ2-7,medium-sized,.,CASKPQGPTSYEQYF,TGTGCCAGCAAACCACAGGGACCGACGTCCTACGAGCAGTACTTC
TRBV6-2/TRBV6-3,TRBJ2-5,.,TRBD2,CASELAGEETQYF,TGTGCCAGCGAACTAGCGGGAGAAGAGACCCAGTACTTC
TRBV9,TRBJ1-3,.,.,CASSGQTAHSGNTIYF,TGTGCCAGCAGCGGACAGACAGCGCACTCTGGAAACACCATATATTTT
TRBV6-6,TRBJ2-2,.,.,CASAYKTGSLHTGELFF,TGTGCCAGCGCCTACAAAACCGGGTCCCTACACACCGGGGAGCTGTTTTTT
TRBV5-5,TRBJ2-3,large,TRBD2,CASPGLAGGSTDTQYF,TGTGCCAGCCCAGGACTAGCGGGAGGAAGCACAGATACGCAGTATTTT
TRBV20-1,TRBJ1-1,.,.,CSAKAPTRITEAFF,TGCAGTGCTAAGGCTCCAACGAGGATCACTGAAGCTTTCTTT
TRBV5-6,TRBJ2-5,.,.,CASSLGMGGRETQYF,TGTGCCAGCAGCTTGGGGATGGGCGGTAGGGAGACCCAGTACTTC
TRBV6-1,TRBJ2-3,large,TRBD2,CASSELAGGPDTQYF,TGTGCCAGCAGTGAATTAGCGGGAGGGCCAGATACGCAGTATTTT
TRBV6-2/TRBV6-3,TRBJ2-2,once,TRBD2,CASSNSPGLARNTGELFF,TGTGCCAGCAGCAACAGCCCGGGACTAGCGAGGAACACCGGGGAGCTTTTTTTT
TRBV20-1,TRBJ2-7,few,.,CSARDNTHFLNEQYF,TGCAGTGCTAGAGATAATACTCACTTTCTTAACGAGCAGTACTTC
TRBV18,TRBJ2-7,.,.,CASSPPVASYEQYF,TGTGCCAGCTCACCACCGGTGGCTTCCTACGAGCAGTACTTC
TRBV6-1,TRBJ1-1,few,TRBD1,CTTQGARNTEAFF,TGTACGACGCAGGGGGCGCGGAACACTGAAGCTTTCTTT
TRBV20-1,TRBJ2-1,few,TRBD1,CSASRGGPYNEQFF,TGCAGTGCTAGTAGAGGGGGCCCCTACAATGAGCAGTTCTTC
TRBV5-6,TRBJ1-1,.,.,CASSLNGGYMNTEAFF,TGTGCCAGCAGCTTGAACGGAGGGTACATGAACACTGAAGCTTTCTTT
TRBV6-5,TRBJ2-3,large,TRBD2,CASSYERGGRDTQYF,TGTGCCAGCAGTTATGAGCGGGGGGGCAGAGATACGCAGTATTTT
TRBV6-5,TRBJ2-7,large,.,CASRVRDLPHEQYF,TGTGCCAGCAGGGTCCGGGACTTACCTCACGAGCAGTACTTC